The sample holds a few counts of the clone carrying this T cell receptor (beta chain). Antigen: not known. This record belongs to a study of human T cells and chemical hapten exposure. Study-wide context: Investigators sensitized roughly 2 cm by roughly 2 cm of upper inner arm skin with 2% DPC. Whole-study results and caveats: Unchanged with DPC sensitization were TCRs above 1 in 1000 frequency.

Documented time point: pre-sensitization, week 0. Treatment given: therapeutic diphenylcyclopropenone sensitization with weekly scalp DPC. Donors, patients with alopecia ranging from 18 to 70 years old and judged suitable for DPC, provided samples. Sequencing started from total RNA isolated from unfractionated whole blood. TCRdb re-called the RACE reads with MiXCR, one entry per CDR3 protein. This sample carries about 110,000 distinct CDR3 sequences, 12% of them seen once, and the ten largest clones take roughly 1.6%. V shed 5 bases and J 6 bases; nucleotides not matched to a gene: 14. Germline CDR1 and CDR2: SQVTM and ANQGSEA. The CDR3 length is 15 residues.

This clonotype originated in a woman aged 45-59 years with alopecia areata. Some clones in this sample may be carry-over from other donors' samples. The sequencing used whole blood, collected in connection with sensitization to the hapten diphenylcyclopropenone (DPC). The V gene is TRBV29-1, the J gene TRBJ1-2; 8 positions match TRBD1. The CDR3 DNA reads TGCAGCGTTCCCCACAGCTCAGGGGGCGCCAATGGCTACACCTTC. Translation: CSVPHSSGGANGYTF. Full variable domain (outside the CDR3, taken from reference TRBV29-1 and TRBJ1-2): SAVISQKPSRDICQRGTSLTIQCQVDSQVTMMFWYRQQPGQSLTLIATANQGSEATYESGFVIDKFPISRPNLTFSTLTVSNMSPEDSSIYLCSVPHSSGGANGYTFGSGTRLTVV.